This entry concerns a single T cell receptor (beta chain). The source of the sample is a study of T cell responses to AZD1222 COVID-19 vaccine. Sequencing used immunoSEQ multiplex PCR; TCRdb keeps in-frame clones, though not all of them. The data show more than 85,000 clones, more than 70% seen once. Germline loops: CDR1 SSHAT, CDR2 FNYEAQ (reference sequence). The CDR3 is made up of 15 amino acids. The junction had 6 bases not matched to a gene; V was cut back by 1 base and J by 6 bases. The source was peripheral blood, collected on day 0 of AZD1222 vaccination. V usage is TRBV7-7 and J usage is TRBJ2-7; 10 bases are a match to TRBD1. This TCR came from an adult in good health. The CDR3 nucleotides read TGTGCCAGCAGCTTAGTGGGACAGGGGCTGCGCGAGCAGTACGTC. Protein product: CASSLVGQGLREQYV.